The next 10 T cell receptor beta chains were all read from a single sample in a study of T cell repertoires in aging, cancer and after chemotherapy. TCR beta rearrangements were amplified from peripheral blood genomic DNA. A mixed TRB-A/B primer pool amplified rearranged TRB by multiplex touch-down PCR. A single record per CDR3 protein comes from TCRdb applying MiXCR to the multiplex PCR reads. The sample lists around 15,000 distinct CDR3 sequences; over 45% were seen once. Input material: blood. These receptors were collected from a human donor in good health.

This clonotype showed up just a few times. The chain joins TRBV29-1 to TRBJ2-1; D unresolved. CDR3 length: 13 amino acids. Trimming removed 2 bases from V and 6 bases from J, with 11 bases in between. Germline V CDR1 and CDR2: SQVTM, ANQGSEA. The CDR3 bases are TGCAGCGTTGAATGGAGCCTGGGCAATGAGCAGTTCTTC. It yields the protein CSVEWSLGNEQFF.

As concerns this clonotype: At one boundary the junction diverges from the germline segment, which might be a read error. V usage is TRBV27 and J usage is TRBJ1-4, with D possibly matching TRBD1 (6 bases). CDR1 MNHEY and CDR2 SMNVEV come from the germline V gene (reference sequence). The CDR3 is 14 amino acids. CDR3 residues: CASSTTGGEEKLFF. CDR3 nucleotides: TGTGCCAGCAGTACGACAGGTGGTGAAGAAAAACTATTTTTT. Full variable domain (missing parts from reference TRBV27 and TRBJ1-4): EAQVTQNPRYLITVTGKKLTVTCSQNMNHEYMSWYRQDPGLGLRQIYYSMNVEVTDKGDVPEGYKVSRKEKRNFPLILESPSPNQTSLYFCASSTTGGEEKLFFGSGTQLSVL.

The genes are TRBV5-6 and TRBJ2-1; TRBD2 aligns across 7 bases. V trimming: 0 bases; J trimming: 6 bases; junction bases outside the gene matches: 9. Germline CDR1 reads SGHDT; CDR2 reads YYEEEE. The CDR3 totals 16 residues. The CDR3: CASSLGEGGRGNEQFF. The CDR3 DNA reads TGTGCCAGCAGCTTGGGGGAGGGAGGGCGAGGCAATGAGCAGTTCTTC.

The J gene is TRBJ1-2, the V gene TRBV12-3 or TRBV12-4; D may be TRBD1 (5 bases). V was shortened by 8 bases and J by 9 bases, with 16 bases between the two germline ends. The CDR3 sequence is 12 residues long. The CDR3 sequence: CASRPSGIRYTF. CDR3 DNA sequence: TGTGCCAGCCGACCTTCAGGGATACGCTACACCTTC.

This clonotype has just a few counts. The chain is built from TRBV29-1 and TRBJ2-1; no clear D gene. Trimming took off 6 bases at V and 8 bases at J, with 11 bases between the two ends. The CDR3 is made up of 11 amino acids. Germline lookup yields CDR1 SQVTM and CDR2 ANQGSEA. The CDR3 sequence is CSVQDRHEQFF. In DNA form, the CDR3 reads TGCAGCGTGCAGGACCGGCATGAGCAGTTCTTC.

About this clonotype: A much larger clone differs by one base, so this may be a read error. The chain employs TRBV29-1 and TRBJ2-3; 8 bases agree with TRBD2. CDR1 is SQVTM and CDR2 is ANQGSEA in the germline V gene. This CDR3 contains 14 residues. V was pared by 3 bases and J by 4 bases, with 6 bases of the junction left unmatched. The CDR3 DNA sequence: TGCAGCGTTGATGGGAGCGGGAGCCCAGATACGCAGTATTTT. Encoded protein: CSVDGSGSPDTQYF.

The J gene is TRBJ2-1, the V gene TRBV6-2 or TRBV6-3; D might be TRBD2 (5 bases). This CDR3 has 14 residues. Germline assignment: CDR1 MNHEY and CDR2 SVGEGT. Trimming stripped 0 bases from V and 7 bases from J, with 10 bases between. The CDR3 protein is CASSYSRPGNEQFF. For the CDR3, the DNA is TGTGCCAGCAGTTACTCGAGGCCGGGGAATGAGCAGTTCTTC.

The chain combines TRBV12-3 or TRBV12-4 with TRBJ1-1; perhaps TRBD1 as D (5 bases). This CDR3 is built from 15 residues. Trimming shortened V by 1 base and J by 2 bases, and 11 bases separated the two germline ends. The CDR3 sequence: CASSLDTGDNTEAFF. In DNA, the CDR3 is TGTGCCAGCAGTTTAGATACGGGGGACAACACTGAAGCTTTCTTT.

A few counts support this clonotype. The V gene is TRBV29-1, the J gene TRBJ1-1; D uncertain. V gave up 8 bases and J gave up 0 bases, with 7 bases separating them. Germline loops: CDR1 SQVTM, CDR2 ANQGSEA. The CDR3 is 11 amino acids. The chain's CDR3 is CSFKLNTEAFF. The DNA of the CDR3 is TGCAGCTTCAAATTGAACACTGAAGCTTTCTTT.

The V gene is TRBV5-4, the J gene TRBJ2-1; 7 bases match TRBD1. V trimming: 5 bases; J trimming: 5 bases; junction bases outside the gene matches: 4. This CDR3 spans 13 amino acids. Germline-derived CDR1 and CDR2 are SGHNT and YYREEE (reference sequence). The CDR3 region has the DNA TGTGCCAGCAGGCTGGACAGGAACAATGAGCAGTTCTTC. The encoded protein is CASRLDRNNEQFF.